The 6 T cell receptor beta chains below all came from one sample that was sequenced in a study of T cells in Graves' hyperthyroidism and ophthalmopathy. RNA transcripts gave rise to amplified TCR beta CDR3 regions. TCR CDR3 underwent first-round RT-PCR with the HTBI primer set. Via MiXCR, TCRdb re-called the multiplex PCR reads, giving one row per CDR3 protein. The sample shows around 400,000 distinct CDR3 sequences, roughly 15% of them seen only once. Source material: blood. These TCRs come from an older woman with Graves' ophthalmopathy.

This clonotype was recorded at least ten times. The chain's CDR3 is CAWSVNSPLHF. CDR3 in DNA: TGTGCCTGGAGTGTAAATTCACCCCTCCACTTT. The chain uses TRBV30 and TRBJ1-6; D gene uncertain. The CDR3 is 11 residues long. V was clipped by 0 bases and J by 7 bases, with 1 base between them. In germline, CDR1 is GTSNPN, CDR2 SVGIG (reference sequence).

The sample holds many counts of this clonotype. The rearrangement joins TRBV3-1 to TRBJ2-2; unclear D gene. Germline-derived CDR1 and CDR2 are LGHDT and YNNKEL (reference sequence). The CDR3 contains 15 residues. Trimming shortened V by 4 bases and J by 0 bases, and 9 bases separated the two germline ends. In nucleotides, the CDR3 is TGTGCCAGCAGCCGAACAACAACGAACACCGGGGAGCTGTTTTTT. Amino acid sequence: CASSRTTTNTGELFF.

The V gene is TRBV7-8, the J gene TRBJ2-7; TRBD2 agrees at 7 bases. The trim removed 0 bases at V and 2 bases at J, leaving 4 bases unmatched. Germline V gene data show CDR1 as SGHVS and CDR2 as FQNEAQ. The CDR3 covers 15 residues. CDR3 sequence reads: CASSLAGGSTYEQYF. For the CDR3, the DNA is TGTGCCAGCAGCTTAGCGGGAGGGAGCACCTACGAGCAGTACTTC.

V usage is TRBV10-3 and J usage is TRBJ1-6; D is unresolved. This CDR3 contains 16 residues. V was pared by 0 bases and J by 6 bases, with 12 bases between. CDR1 is ENHRY and CDR2 is SYGVKD in the germline V gene. The CDR3 loop reads CAISESREASNSPLHF. CDR3 coding DNA: TGTGCCATCAGTGAGTCGAGAGAGGCCAGTAATTCACCCCTCCACTTT.

This clonotype was recorded at least ten times. The chain combines TRBV28 with TRBJ1-1, with a possible D match to TRBD1 (5 bases). V lost 6 bases and J 0 bases, leaving 17 bases between the germline ends. The CDR3 totals 16 residues. Germline values: CDR1 MDHEN, CDR2 SYDVKM. In DNA form, the CDR3 reads TGTGCCAGCAGCCCCGTGGGGCAGGGCCTGAACACTGAAGCTTTCTTT. It yields the protein CASSPVGQGLNTEAFF.

This clonotype has just a few counts. This chain links TRBV6-2 or TRBV6-3 with TRBJ2-3; 9 bases map to TRBD2. Trimming removed 4 bases from V and 2 bases from J; junction bases left unmatched: 7. Germline lookup yields CDR1 MNHEY and CDR2 SVGEGT. The CDR3 extends over 16 amino acids. The CDR3 nucleotides are TGTGCCAGCAGTTGGAGACTAGCGGAGATCACAGATACGCAGTATTTT. Its protein product is CASSWRLAEITDTQYF.